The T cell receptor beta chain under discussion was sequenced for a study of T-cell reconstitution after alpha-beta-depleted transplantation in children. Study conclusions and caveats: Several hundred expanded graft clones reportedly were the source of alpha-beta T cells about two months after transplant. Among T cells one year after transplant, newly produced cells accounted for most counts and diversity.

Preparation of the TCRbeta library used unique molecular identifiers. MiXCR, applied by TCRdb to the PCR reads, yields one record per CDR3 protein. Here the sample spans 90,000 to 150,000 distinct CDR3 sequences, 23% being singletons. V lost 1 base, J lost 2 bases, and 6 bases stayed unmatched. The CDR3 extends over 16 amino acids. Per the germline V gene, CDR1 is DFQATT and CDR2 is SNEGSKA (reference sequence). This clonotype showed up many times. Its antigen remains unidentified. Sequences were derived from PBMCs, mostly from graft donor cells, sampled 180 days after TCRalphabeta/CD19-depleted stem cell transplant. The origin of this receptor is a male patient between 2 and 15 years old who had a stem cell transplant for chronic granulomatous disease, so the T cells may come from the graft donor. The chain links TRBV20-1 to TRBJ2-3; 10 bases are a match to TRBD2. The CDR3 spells CSARVIGLAVTDTQYF. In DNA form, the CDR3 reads TGCAGTGCTAGAGTGATCGGACTAGCGGTCACAGATACGCAGTATTTT.